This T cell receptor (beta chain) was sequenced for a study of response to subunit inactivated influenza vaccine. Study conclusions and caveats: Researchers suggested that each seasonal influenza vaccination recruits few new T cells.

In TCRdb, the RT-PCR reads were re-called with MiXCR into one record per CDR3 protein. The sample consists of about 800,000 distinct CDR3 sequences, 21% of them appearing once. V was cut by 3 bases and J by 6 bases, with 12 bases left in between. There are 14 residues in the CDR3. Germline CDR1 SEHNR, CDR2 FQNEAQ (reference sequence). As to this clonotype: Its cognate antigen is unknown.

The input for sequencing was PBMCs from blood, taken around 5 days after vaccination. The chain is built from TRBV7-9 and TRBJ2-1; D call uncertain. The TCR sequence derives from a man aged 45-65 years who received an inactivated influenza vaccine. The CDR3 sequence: CASSLALTPNEQFF. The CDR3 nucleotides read TGTGCCAGCAGCTTGGCGCTTACTCCCAATGAGCAGTTCTTC.